This TCR beta chain was recovered during a study of blood T cell repertoires in COVID-19. For the study at large: The United States, Italy and Spain supplied acute and convalescent COVID-19 samples. In each case, the material was cDNA or gDNA derived from T cells, B-cell-depleted T cells, or PBMCs.

Authors' methods: Nucleated cell counts were estimated from reference gene primer amplification. Method: immunoSEQ multiplex PCR; TCRdb's copy keeps in-frame clones and lacks some. V and J calls and clone size are as listed in that table; D and trimming were resolved from the DNA. The profile shows some 150,000 clones, roughly 80% of them singletons. Trimming shortened V by 7 bases and J by 0 bases, and 4 bases separated the two germline ends. Per the germline V gene, CDR1 is SGHTA and CDR2 is FQGTGA. This CDR3 is built from 12 residues. Only a few counts were recorded for this clone. This chain uses TRBV7-3 with TRBJ1-5; D gene uncertain. Sequences were obtained from peripheral blood. The sequence was collected from a man aged 60 to 75 with acute or convalescent COVID-19. CDR3 sequence: CASTDSNQPQHF. Written as DNA, the CDR3 is TGTGCCAGCACAGATAGCAATCAGCCCCAGCATTTT.